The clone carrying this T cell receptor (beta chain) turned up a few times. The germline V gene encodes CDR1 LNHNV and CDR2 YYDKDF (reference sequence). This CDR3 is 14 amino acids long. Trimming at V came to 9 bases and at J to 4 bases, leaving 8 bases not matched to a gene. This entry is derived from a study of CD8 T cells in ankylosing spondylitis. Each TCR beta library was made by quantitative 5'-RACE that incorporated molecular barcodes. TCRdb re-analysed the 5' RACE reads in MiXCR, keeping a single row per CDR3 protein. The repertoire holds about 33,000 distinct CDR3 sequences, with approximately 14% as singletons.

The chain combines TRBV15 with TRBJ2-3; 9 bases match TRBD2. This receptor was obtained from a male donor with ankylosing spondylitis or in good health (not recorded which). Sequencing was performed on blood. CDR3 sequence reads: CATRGGRASDTQYF. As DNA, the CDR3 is TGTGCCACTCGGGGCGGGAGGGCCTCAGATACGCAGTATTTT.